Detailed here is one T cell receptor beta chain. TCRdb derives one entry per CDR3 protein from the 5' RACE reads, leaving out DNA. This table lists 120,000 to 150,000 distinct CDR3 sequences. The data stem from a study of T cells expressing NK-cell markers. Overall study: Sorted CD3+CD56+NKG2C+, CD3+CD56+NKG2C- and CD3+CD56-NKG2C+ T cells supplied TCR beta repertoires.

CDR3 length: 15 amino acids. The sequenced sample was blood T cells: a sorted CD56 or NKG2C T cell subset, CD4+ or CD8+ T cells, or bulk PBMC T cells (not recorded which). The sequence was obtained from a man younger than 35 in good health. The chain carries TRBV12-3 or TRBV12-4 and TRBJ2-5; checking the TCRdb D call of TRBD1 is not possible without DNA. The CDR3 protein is CASSLAPPGRETQYF.